This TCR beta chain originates from a study of T cells in Graves' hyperthyroidism and ophthalmopathy. Used for diagnoses were clinical symptoms, serum thyroxine and TRAb, thyroid ultrasound and orbital computed tomography. This clonotype was observed a few times. What it binds is unknown. The CDR3 covers 14 residues. V lost 6 bases to trimming and J lost 3 bases; unmatched junction nucleotides: 5. Germline V gene lookup returns CDR1 MNHEY and CDR2 SMNVEV (reference sequence). Findings and caveats of the study: The model predicted ophthalmopathy a median roughly six months before onset.

Amplified TCR beta CDR3 regions came from RNA transcripts. RT-PCR in the first round (using the HTBI primer set) targeted the TCR CDR3. MiXCR, run by TCRdb on the multiplex PCR reads, gives a single entry per CDR3 protein. Of approximately 420,000 distinct CDR3 sequences listed, under 15% are singletons. The sequence was collected from a woman aged 25-40 years with Graves' hyperthyroidism. The chain links TRBV27 to TRBJ2-7; 10 nucleotides agree with TRBD1. The sample taken for sequencing was blood. CDR3 region: CASRDRGAIYEQYF. The CDR3 DNA reads TGTGCCAGCAGGGACAGGGGGGCGATCTACGAGCAGTACTTC.